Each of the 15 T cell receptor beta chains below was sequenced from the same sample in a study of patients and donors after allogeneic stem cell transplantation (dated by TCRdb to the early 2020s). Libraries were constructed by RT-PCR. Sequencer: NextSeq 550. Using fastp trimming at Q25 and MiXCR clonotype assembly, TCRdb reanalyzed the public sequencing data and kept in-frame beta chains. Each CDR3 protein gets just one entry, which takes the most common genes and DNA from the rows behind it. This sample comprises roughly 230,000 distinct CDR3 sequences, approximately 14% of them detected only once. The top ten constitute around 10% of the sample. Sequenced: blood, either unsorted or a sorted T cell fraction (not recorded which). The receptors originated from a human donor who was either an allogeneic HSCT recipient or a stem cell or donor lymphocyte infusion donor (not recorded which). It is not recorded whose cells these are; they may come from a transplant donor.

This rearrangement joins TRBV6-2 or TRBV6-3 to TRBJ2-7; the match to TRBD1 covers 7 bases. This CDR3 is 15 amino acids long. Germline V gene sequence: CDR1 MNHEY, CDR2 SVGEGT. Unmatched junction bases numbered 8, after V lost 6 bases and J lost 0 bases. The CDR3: CASSTTAGGSYEQYF. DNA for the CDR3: TGTGCCAGCAGCACCACGGCAGGGGGCTCCTACGAGCAGTACTTC.

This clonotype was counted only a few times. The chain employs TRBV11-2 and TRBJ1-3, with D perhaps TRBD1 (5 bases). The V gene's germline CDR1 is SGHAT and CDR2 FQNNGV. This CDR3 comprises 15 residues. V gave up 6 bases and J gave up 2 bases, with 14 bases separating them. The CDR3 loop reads CASSFTEGTGNTIYF. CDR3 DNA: TGTGCCAGCAGTTTTACCGAGGGGACTGGAAACACCATATATTTT.

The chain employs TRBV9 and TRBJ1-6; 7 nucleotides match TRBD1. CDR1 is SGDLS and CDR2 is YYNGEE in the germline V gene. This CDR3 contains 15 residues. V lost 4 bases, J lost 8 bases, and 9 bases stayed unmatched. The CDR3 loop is CASSTTGTEDSPLHF. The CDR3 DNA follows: TGTGCCAGCAGCACCACCGGGACAGAGGATTCACCCCTCCACTTT.

For the CDR3, the DNA is TGTGCCATCAGTGCTGGTAGGCAGGGGGGAACTGAAGCTTTCTTT. Translating gives CAISAGRQGGTEAFF. The chain couples TRBV10-3 to TRBJ1-1; TRBD1 agrees at 7 bases. The CDR3 consists of 15 residues. Germline V CDR1 and CDR2: ENHRY, SYGVKD. V was clipped by 4 bases and J by 5 bases; unmatched bases: 10.

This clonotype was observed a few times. CDR3 coding DNA: TGTGCCAGCAGTCGGGACGGTGCCAGCTCCTACGAGCAGTACTTC. Translating it yields CASSRDGASSYEQYF. This chain uses TRBV7-3 with TRBJ2-7; D assignment may be TRBD1 or TRBD2 (5 bases each). V was shortened by 6 bases and J by 0 bases, with 15 bases between the two germline ends. The germline V gene has CDR1 SGHTA and CDR2 FQGTGA. CDR3 size: 15 residues.

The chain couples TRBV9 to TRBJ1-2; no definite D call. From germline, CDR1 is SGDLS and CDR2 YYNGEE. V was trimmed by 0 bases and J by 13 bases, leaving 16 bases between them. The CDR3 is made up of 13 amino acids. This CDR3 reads CASSVAWENGRTF. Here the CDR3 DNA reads TGTGCCAGCAGCGTAGCTTGGGAAAACGGACGCACCTTC.

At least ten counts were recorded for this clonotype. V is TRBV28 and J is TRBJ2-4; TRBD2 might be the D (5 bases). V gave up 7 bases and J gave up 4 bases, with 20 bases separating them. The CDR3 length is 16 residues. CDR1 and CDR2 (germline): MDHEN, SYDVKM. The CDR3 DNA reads TGTGCCAGCATCCCTACCGGGGTATTAAGTAAAAACATTCAGTACTTC. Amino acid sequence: CASIPTGVLSKNIQYF.

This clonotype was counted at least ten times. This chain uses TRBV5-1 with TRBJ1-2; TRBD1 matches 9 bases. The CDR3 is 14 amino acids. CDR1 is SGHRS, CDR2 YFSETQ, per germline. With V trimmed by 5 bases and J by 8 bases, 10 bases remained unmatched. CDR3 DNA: TGCGCCAGCAGATTCGTACAGGGGGCTGCCGGCTACACCTTC. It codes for CASRFVQGAAGYTF. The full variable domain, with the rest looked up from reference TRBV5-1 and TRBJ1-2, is KAGVTQTPRYLIKTRGQQVTLSCSPISGHRSVSWYQQTPGQGLQFLFEYFSETQRNKGNFPGRFSGRQFSNSRSEMNVSTLELGDSALYLCASRFVQGAAGYTFGSGTRLTVV.

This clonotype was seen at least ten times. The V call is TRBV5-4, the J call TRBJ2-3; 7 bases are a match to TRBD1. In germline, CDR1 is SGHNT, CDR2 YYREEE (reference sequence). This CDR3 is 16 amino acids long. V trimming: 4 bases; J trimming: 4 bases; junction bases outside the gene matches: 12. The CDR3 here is CASSPVGRGRADTQYF. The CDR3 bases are TGTGCCAGCAGCCCGGTGGGTAGGGGGCGGGCAGATACGCAGTATTTT.

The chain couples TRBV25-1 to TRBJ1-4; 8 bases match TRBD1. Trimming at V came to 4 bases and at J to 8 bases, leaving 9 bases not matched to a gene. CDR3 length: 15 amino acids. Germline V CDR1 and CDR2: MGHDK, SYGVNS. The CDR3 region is CASSGRTGTTEKLFF. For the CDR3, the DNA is TGTGCCAGCAGTGGGCGGACAGGGACGACGGAAAAACTGTTTTTT. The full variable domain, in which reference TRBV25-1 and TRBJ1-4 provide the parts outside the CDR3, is EADIYQTPRYLVIGTGKKITLECSQTMGHDKMYWYQQDPGMELHLIHYSYGVNSTEKGDLSSESTVSRIRTEHFPLTLESARPSHTSQYLCASSGRTGTTEKLFFGSGTQLSVL.

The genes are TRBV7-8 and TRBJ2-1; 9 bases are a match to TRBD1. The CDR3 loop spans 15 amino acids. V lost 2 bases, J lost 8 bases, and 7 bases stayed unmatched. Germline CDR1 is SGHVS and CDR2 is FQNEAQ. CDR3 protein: CASSLTGTGRDEQFF. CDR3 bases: TGTGCCAGCAGCTTAACCGGGACAGGGAGAGATGAGCAGTTCTTC.

CDR3 in DNA: TGTGCCACCAGTATTGGGGACGTCGCTTCGGAGACCCAGTACTTC. Residues: CATSIGDVASETQYF. The chain couples TRBV24-1 to TRBJ2-5; D may be TRBD1 or TRBD2 (5 bases each). The CDR3 is made up of 15 amino acids. Trimming cost V 6 bases and J 5 bases, with 18 bases left between them. Germline V gene data show CDR1 as KGHDR and CDR2 as SFDVKD.

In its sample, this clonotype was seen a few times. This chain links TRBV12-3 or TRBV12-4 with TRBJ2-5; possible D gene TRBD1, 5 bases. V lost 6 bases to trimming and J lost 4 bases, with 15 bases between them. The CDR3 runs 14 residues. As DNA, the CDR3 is TGTGCCAGCAGATCCACAGGAGCAGGAGAGACCCAGTACTTC. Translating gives CASRSTGAGETQYF.

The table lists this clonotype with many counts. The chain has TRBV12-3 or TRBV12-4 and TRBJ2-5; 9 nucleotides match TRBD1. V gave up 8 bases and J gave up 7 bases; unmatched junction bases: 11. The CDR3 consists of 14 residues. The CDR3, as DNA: TGTGCCAGCGGGCGGGACAGGGTATCCGGGACCCAGTACTTC. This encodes CASGRDRVSGTQYF.

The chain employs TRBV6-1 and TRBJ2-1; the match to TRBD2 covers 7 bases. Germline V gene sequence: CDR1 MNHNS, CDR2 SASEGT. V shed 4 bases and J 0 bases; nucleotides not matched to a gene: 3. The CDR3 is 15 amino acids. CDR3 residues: CASSASGYSYNEQFF. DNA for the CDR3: TGTGCCAGCAGTGCTAGCGGTTACTCCTACAATGAGCAGTTCTTC.